The 3 T cell receptor beta chains given below trace back to one sample, sequenced in a study of blood T cell repertoires in COVID-19. Method: immunoSEQ multiplex PCR; TCRdb's copy keeps in-frame clones and lacks some. The sample yields about 80,000 clones, roughly 79% seen once. The material sequenced was peripheral blood. The receptors originated from a human donor in a cohort sampled during active COVID-19.

This clone was recorded at least ten times. This chain joins TRBV7-9 and TRBJ1-1; D is ambiguous. The length of the CDR3 is 13 residues. Germline CDR1 reads SEHNR; CDR2 reads FQNEAQ (reference sequence). Trimming stripped 8 bases from V and 8 bases from J, with 18 bases between. The CDR3 protein is CASGPPGFREAFF. Written as DNA, the CDR3 is TGTGCCAGCGGCCCTCCAGGCTTCAGGGAAGCTTTCTTT.

V gene TRBV6-5 combines with J gene TRBJ1-2, with 9 bases aligning to TRBD1. The V gene's germline CDR1 is MNHEY and CDR2 SVGAGI. The V segment lost 3 bases and the J segment 4 bases; nucleotides outside the gene matches: 3. The CDR3 totals 14 residues. As DNA, the CDR3 is TGTGCCAGCAGTTATCGGGACAGGGTCTATGGCTACACCTTC. Translation gives CASSYRDRVYGYTF.

This sequence joins TRBV18 and TRBJ1-2; 10 nucleotides agree with TRBD1. Germline CDR1 reads KGHSH; CDR2 reads LQKENI. This CDR3 has 16 residues. Trimming took 4 bases from V and 8 from J; bases not matched to a gene: 13. The chain's CDR3 is CASSRPGQGPTKGYTF. The CDR3 region has the DNA TGTGCCAGCTCACGCCCGGGACAGGGGCCAACAAAGGGCTACACCTTC.